This T cell receptor (beta chain) derives from a study of beta chain features in type 1 diabetes. Every isolated RNA sample was fully reverse transcribed, so sequencing captured expressed TCRB transcripts. The average read count of naive, central memory and regulatory T cell samples was approximately 3.5 million. Clones were sequenced by immunoSEQ multiplex PCR, and TCRdb holds only the in-frame ones, with some missing. There are more than 250,000 clones in the sample; around 21% occur only once, and 0.028% lies in the top ten. The trim removed 6 bases at V and 4 bases at J, leaving 4 bases unmatched. The length of the CDR3 is 13 residues. Germline V gene lookup returns CDR1 SQVTM and CDR2 ANQGSEA. Study conclusions and caveats: Patients showed naive, central memory and Treg TCRB repertoires that appeared more similar than those of healthy donors. Within each of all four CD4+ subsets, Type 1 diabetes patients had TCRB CDR3s that were moderately but significantly shorter.

Remarks on this clone: What it binds is not known.

The authors obtained over 95% purity in all sorted populations. The sequence derives from a woman between 40 and 50 years old with type 1 diabetes. Sequenced input: naive CD4+ T cells from blood. The V and J genes are TRBV29-1 and TRBJ1-4; TRBD1 agrees at 8 bases. The DNA for the CDR3 is TGCAGCGTAACAGGGGGACATAATGAAAAACTGTTTTTT. Amino acids: CSVTGGHNEKLFF. Full variable domain (rest looked up from reference TRBV29-1 and TRBJ1-4): SAVISQKPSRDICQRGTSLTIQCQVDSQVTMMFWYRQQPGQSLTLIATANQGSEATYESGFVIDKFPISRPNLTFSTLTVSNMSPEDSSIYLCSVTGGHNEKLFFGSGTQLSVL.